Below are 5 T cell receptor beta chains sequenced from a single sample in a study of post-analysis software for immune sequencing data. Study results and limitations: Relative to controls, patients had several TRBV segments at higher frequency, with TRBV5-6, TRBV5-1 and TRBV20-1 among these.

Antigens for these TCRs are unknown. TCR beta cDNA libraries included unique molecular identifiers. MiXCR, run by TCRdb on the PCR reads, gives a single entry per CDR3 protein. The repertoire holds 650,000 to 850,000 distinct CDR3 sequences, with under 60% as singletons. Sequencing was done on a sample of blood. The receptors were sampled from a girl under 18 with multiple sclerosis.

The chain has TRBV13 and TRBJ2-3, with TRBD2 matching 9 bases. Losses at the gene ends were 3 bases for V and 2 bases for J; bases not matched to a gene: 15. CDR3 length: 19 amino acids. Germline V CDR1 and CDR2: PRHDT, FYEKMQ (reference sequence). This CDR3 is CASSFTIPLTSGSTDTQYF. In DNA, the CDR3 is TGTGCCAGCAGCTTCACTATCCCCCTGACTAGCGGTTCCACAGATACGCAGTATTTT.

This chain joins TRBV5-1 and TRBJ2-5, with D perhaps being TRBD1 or TRBD2 (5 bases each). The germline V and J ends were trimmed by 0 bases and 5 bases, with 14 bases remaining between them. Germline CDR1 reads SGHRS; CDR2 reads YFSETQ. This CDR3 comprises 15 residues. The CDR3 nucleotides are TGCGCCAGCAGCTTGGCCGGGGCTCTGCCCGAGACCCAGTACTTC. Translating it yields CASSLAGALPETQYF.

This clonotype has a handful of counts. V usage is TRBV29-1 and J usage is TRBJ2-1, with 10 nucleotides matching TRBD2. The CDR3 has 14 residues. Germline V gives CDR1 SQVTM, CDR2 ANQGSEA. Losses at the gene ends were 7 bases for V and 2 bases for J; bases not matched to a gene: 5. The CDR3 loop reads CSALLAGPYNEQFF. CDR3 in DNA: TGCAGCGCCTTACTAGCGGGACCCTACAATGAGCAGTTCTTC.

V usage is TRBV6-2 or TRBV6-3 and J usage is TRBJ2-7; 9 bases are a match to TRBD1. The V gene's germline CDR1 is MNHEY and CDR2 SVGEGT. J gave up 6 bases and V 0 bases, and 0 bases lay outside the gene matches. The CDR3 is 13 residues long. DNA for the CDR3: TGTGCCAGCAGTTACTCGACAGGGGGCGAGCAGTACTTC. Its protein product is CASSYSTGGEQYF.

This sequence joins TRBV6-6 and TRBJ1-2; no reliable D call. CDR1 is MNHNY and CDR2 is SVGAGI in the germline V gene (reference sequence). Trimming took off 6 bases at V and 2 bases at J, with 10 bases between the two ends. CDR3 length: 13 residues. The CDR3, as DNA: TGTGCCAGCAGGCCCGGAGGCAACTATGGCTACACCTTC. It is translated as CASRPGGNYGYTF.